A single sample is the source of the 28 T cell receptor beta chains below, sequenced in a study of blood T cell repertoires in COVID-19. Data came from immunoSEQ multiplex PCR; TCRdb stores just in-frame clones and leaves some out. Among 150,000 to 200,000 clones, approximately 83% were seen once, and the ten largest hold around 10%. Sequenced sample: peripheral blood. Receptors were obtained from a woman over 75 with active or convalescent COVID-19.

This chain connects TRBV5-5 to TRBJ1-5; 9 nucleotides line up with TRBD1. The CDR3 consists of 19 residues. In germline, CDR1 is SGHKS, CDR2 YYEKEE (reference sequence). V shed 0 bases and J 4 bases; nucleotides not matched to a gene: 14. The CDR3 coding sequence is TGTGCCAGCAGCTTGGCGGGAAGCATACAGGGGGCGATTAATCAGCCCCAGCATTTT. It specifies CASSLAGSIQGAINQPQHF.

This clone has only one observation. V gene TRBV7-2 combines with J gene TRBJ2-3, with 9 nucleotides matching TRBD2. After removal of 1 base from V and 6 bases from J, the junction contained 5 bases not matched to a gene. CDR1 and CDR2 (germline): SGHTA, FQGNSA. This CDR3 spans 15 amino acids. CDR3 nucleotides: TGTGCCAGCAGCTTAGGCGGGGGGGCATGGGATACGCAGTATTTT. Translated, it gives CASSLGGGAWDTQYF.

This clone was recorded a few times. This chain uses TRBV9 with TRBJ1-4; possible D gene TRBD1, 5 bases. Germline CDR1 SGDLS, CDR2 YYNGEE. This CDR3 has 14 amino acids. The V end lost 4 bases, the J end lost 7 bases, and 14 bases lay between the germline ends. CDR3 region: CASSPTQGREKLFF. For the CDR3, the DNA is TGTGCCAGCAGCCCGACTCAGGGCCGTGAAAAACTGTTTTTT. Variable domain in full (rest from reference TRBV9 and TRBJ1-4): DSGVTQTPKHLITATGQRVTLRCSPRSGDLSVYWYQQSLDQGLQFLIQYYNGEERAKGNILERFSAQQFPDLHSELNLSSLELGDSALYFCASSPTQGREKLFFGSGTQLSVL.

V is TRBV4-1 and J is TRBJ1-2; D is unresolved. Per germline, CDR1 MGHRA and CDR2 YSYEKL. V was pared by 1 base and J by 8 bases, with 14 bases between. The length of the CDR3 is 14 residues. CDR3 region: CASSQVLSPEGYTF. The CDR3 DNA reads TGCGCCAGCAGCCAAGTCCTAAGCCCGGAGGGCTACACCTTC.

V usage is TRBV6-5 and J usage is TRBJ1-5; weak D call: TRBD1 (6 bases). V lost 4 bases, J lost 6 bases, and 16 bases lay in between. The CDR3 is made up of 15 amino acids. Germline V lookup: CDR1 MNHEY, CDR2 SVGAGI. The CDR3 nucleotides read TGTGCCAGCAGTTCCCTCTGGGGGCTTGGTCAGCCCCAGCATTTT. It encodes CASSSLWGLGQPQHF.

The V gene is TRBV4-1, the J gene TRBJ2-2; 7 bases line up with TRBD1. CDR3 length: 16 amino acids. Germline CDR1 is MGHRA and CDR2 is YSYEKL. V lost 3 bases and J lost 4; bases outside the gene matches: 8. The CDR3 spells CASSHLRTGPTGELFF. CDR3 coding DNA: TGCGCCAGCAGCCACCTTCGGACAGGTCCCACCGGGGAGCTGTTTTTT.

This clone was detected only once. V usage is TRBV27 and J usage is TRBJ1-2; a possible D gene is TRBD1 (5 bases). There are 14 residues in the CDR3. V was shortened by 0 bases and J by 5 bases, with 10 bases between the two germline ends. Germline CDR1 MNHEY, CDR2 SMNVEV (reference sequence). The CDR3 reads CASSLSKDTYGYTF. DNA of the CDR3: TGTGCCAGCAGTTTATCGAAGGACACATATGGCTACACCTTC.

V gene TRBV28 combines with J gene TRBJ2-1; 12 nucleotides match TRBD2. V gave up 5 bases and J gave up 8 bases; unmatched junction bases: 10. Germline V gene data show CDR1 as MDHEN and CDR2 as SYDVKM. This CDR3 is 16 amino acids long. CDR3 sequence reads: CASSTFLAGGRDEQFF. The CDR3, as DNA: TGTGCCAGCAGTACCTTCCTAGCGGGGGGGCGCGATGAGCAGTTCTTC.

In this sample, this clone turned up once. The rearrangement uses TRBV27 and TRBJ2-7; a weak D match, TRBD2 (5 bases). The CDR3 is 14 residues long. V gave up 8 bases and J gave up 2 bases, with 16 bases separating them. CDR1 and CDR2 from the germline V gene are MNHEY and SMNVEV (reference sequence). CDR3 amino acids: CASGKGLIPYEQYF. The CDR3 DNA is TGTGCCAGCGGAAAAGGACTCATTCCCTACGAGCAGTACTTC.

V is TRBV6-2 or TRBV6-3 and J is TRBJ1-2; D uncertain. CDR1 is MNHEY, CDR2 SVGEGT, per germline. With 2 bases removed from V and 12 bases from J, the gap between germline ends came to 16 bases. This CDR3 is 13 amino acids long. The CDR3 spells CASSYPTGPGDTF. The CDR3 DNA reads TGTGCCAGCAGTTACCCCACCGGGCCCGGGGACACCTTC.

V is TRBV29-1 and J is TRBJ1-1, with a possible D match to TRBD1 (6 bases). V gave up 7 bases and J gave up 2 bases, with 14 bases separating them. In germline, CDR1 is SQVTM, CDR2 ANQGSEA. There are 13 residues in the CDR3. The CDR3 region has the DNA TGCAGCGCCCTCGGACAGCCCAACACTGAAGCTTTCTTT. It is translated as CSALGQPNTEAFF.

This chain connects TRBV9 to TRBJ1-2; weak D call: TRBD1 (5 bases). The V and J ends lost 4 bases and 8 bases respectively, with 18 bases between them. CDR3 length: 14 residues. Germline assignment: CDR1 SGDLS and CDR2 YYNGEE. The CDR3 is CASSSGTTEDGYTF. CDR3 nucleotide sequence: TGTGCCAGCAGCTCCGGAACGACAGAGGACGGCTACACCTTC. Drawing the rest from reference TRBV9 and TRBJ1-2, the complete variable domain is DSGVTQTPKHLITATGQRVTLRCSPRSGDLSVYWYQQSLDQGLQFLIQYYNGEERAKGNILERFSAQQFPDLHSELNLSSLELGDSALYFCASSSGTTEDGYTFGSGTRLTVV.

This rearrangement joins TRBV18 to TRBJ1-3; 7 nucleotides agree with TRBD1. The length of the CDR3 is 17 residues. Per germline, CDR1 KGHSH and CDR2 LQKENI. Trimming cost V 5 bases and J 0 bases; bases outside gene matches: 10. CDR3 sequence reads: CASSSFLGDSSGNTIYF. CDR3 nucleotides: TGTGCCAGCTCATCCTTCCTCGGGGACAGCTCTGGAAACACCATATATTTT. The complete variable domain, with remaining parts taken from reference TRBV18 and TRBJ1-3, reads NAGVMQNPRHLVRRRGQEARLRCSPMKGHSHVYWYRQLPEEGLKFMVYLQKENIIDESGMPKERFSAEFPKEGPSILRIQQVVRGDSAAYFCASSSFLGDSSGNTIYFGEGSWLTVV.

The rearrangement joins TRBV20-1 to TRBJ2-1; D is possibly TRBD2 (5 bases). Germline V gives CDR1 DFQATT, CDR2 SNEGSKA (reference sequence). The CDR3 has 15 residues. V gave up 3 bases and J gave up 6 bases, with 18 bases separating them. The CDR3: CSASVRARGVNEQFF. CDR3 coding DNA: TGCAGTGCTAGTGTGAGGGCTAGAGGAGTCAATGAGCAGTTCTTC.

This clone was detected only a few times. The chain links TRBV3-1 (or the pseudogene TRBV3-2) to TRBJ1-5; 8 nucleotides match TRBD1. Trimming took 1 base from V and 1 from J; bases not matched to a gene: 0. The CDR3 contains 15 residues. The germline V gene encodes CDR1 LGHDT and CDR2 YNNKEL (reference sequence). The CDR3 sequence is CASSQGQGSNQPQHF. CDR3 nucleotide sequence: TGTGCCAGCAGCCAAGGACAGGGGAGCAATCAGCCCCAGCATTTT.

V and J are TRBV27 and TRBJ2-7; TRBD1 matches at 9 bases. The CDR3 covers 15 residues. CDR1 MNHEY and CDR2 SMNVEV come from the germline V gene (reference sequence). V was pared by 2 bases and J by 2 bases, with 4 bases of the junction left unmatched. The CDR3 is CASSLVGDRAYEQYF. As DNA, the CDR3 is TGTGCCAGCAGTTTAGTGGGGGACAGGGCCTACGAGCAGTACTTC.

J is TRBJ2-2 and V is TRBV3-1 (or the pseudogene TRBV3-2); D perhaps matches TRBD2 (6 bases). Trimming removed 4 bases at V and 5 bases at J, with 14 bases between. CDR1 and CDR2 from the germline V gene are LGHDT and YNNKEL (reference sequence). The CDR3 sequence is 15 residues long. The CDR3 loop is CASSRDGAGTGELFF. Here the CDR3 DNA reads TGTGCCAGCAGCCGCGACGGGGCGGGGACCGGGGAGCTGTTTTTT.

V is TRBV19 and J is TRBJ1-5; 9 bases are shared with TRBD1. The CDR3 covers 14 residues. V lost 4 bases to trimming and J lost 7 bases; unmatched junction nucleotides: 5. Germline-derived CDR1 and CDR2 are LNHDA and SQIVND (reference sequence). The CDR3 DNA sequence: TGTGCCAGTAGTACCGGGACAGGGCAACAGCCCCAGCATTTT. Encoded protein: CASSTGTGQQPQHF.

The chain is built from TRBV14 and TRBJ2-5; TRBD2 agrees at 12 bases. The V gene end was trimmed by 3 bases and the J gene end by 9 bases; junction bases not matched to a gene: 11. Germline V gene lookup returns CDR1 SGHDN and CDR2 FVKESK. The CDR3 covers 16 residues. The CDR3 nucleotides read TGTGCCAGCAGCCAGGCGGGACTAGCGGGTCGGGGGCCCCAGTACTTC. Translated: CASSQAGLAGRGPQYF.

V and J are TRBV7-8 and TRBJ1-1; TRBD1 matches at 7 bases. The CDR3 runs to 13 residues. Germline trimming cut 6 bases from V and 8 bases from J; bases unmatched to any gene: 9. Germline loops: CDR1 SGHVS, CDR2 FQNEAQ. The CDR3 DNA reads as TGTGCCAGCAGGGTAACGACAGGGCGCGAAGCTTTCTTT. It yields the protein CASRVTTGREAFF.

This sequence joins TRBV5-1 and TRBJ2-7; the match to TRBD1 covers 9 bases. The CDR3 length is 16 residues. Germline values: CDR1 SGHRS, CDR2 YFSETQ. The V gene end was trimmed by 4 bases and the J gene end by 6 bases; junction bases not matched to a gene: 14. CDR3 residues: CASSAGTGLSGGEQYF. CDR3 nucleotides: TGCGCCAGCAGCGCCGGGACAGGGCTCTCCGGGGGCGAGCAGTACTTC.

The chain links TRBV11-2 to TRBJ2-1, with D possibly TRBD1 on 6 matching bases. V was clipped by 4 bases and J by 9 bases, with 13 bases between them. This CDR3 has 13 residues. Germline V gene lookup returns CDR1 SGHAT and CDR2 FQNNGV. The CDR3 loop is CASSSQGFSEQFF. The CDR3 bases are TGTGCCAGCAGCTCACAGGGCTTCAGTGAGCAGTTCTTC. The complete variable domain, with remaining parts taken from reference TRBV11-2 and TRBJ2-1, reads EAGVAQSPRYKIIEKRQSVAFWCNPISGHATLYWYQQILGQGPKLLIQFQNNGVVDDSQLPKDRFSAERLKGVDSTLKIQPAKLEDSAVYLCASSSQGFSEQFFGPGTRLTVL.

This chain uses TRBV16 with TRBJ1-5; the match to TRBD1 covers 12 bases. With V trimmed by 8 bases and J by 11 bases, 7 bases remained unmatched. The CDR3 has 13 residues. Per the germline V gene, CDR1 is KGHSY and CDR2 is FQNENV. The CDR3 region is CASGGTGGWAQHF. DNA of the CDR3: TGTGCCAGCGGCGGGACAGGGGGCTGGGCCCAGCATTTT. Looking up the rest from reference TRBV16 and TRBJ1-5 gives the full variable domain: GEEVAQTPKHLVRGEGQKAKLYCAPIKGHSYVFWYQQVLKNEFKFLISFQNENVFDETGMPKERFSAKCLPNSPCSLEIQATKLEDSAVYFCASGGTGGWAQHFGDGTRLSIL.

The rearrangement joins TRBV5-1 to TRBJ1-4, with 10 bases fitting TRBD1. The CDR3 runs to 14 residues. In germline, CDR1 is SGHRS, CDR2 YFSETQ. With 4 bases clipped from V and 5 bases from J, the junction kept 2 bases outside the gene matches. The CDR3 nucleotides read TGCGCCAGCAGCCAGGGACAGGGGAATGAAAAACTGTTTTTT. The encoded protein is CASSQGQGNEKLFF.

The V call is TRBV12-3 or TRBV12-4, the J call TRBJ1-2; a possible D gene is TRBD1 (6 bases). V gave up 6 bases and J gave up 3 bases, with 11 bases separating them. The CDR3 consists of 13 residues. The CDR3 reads CASSQDRDYGYTF. The CDR3 bases are TGTGCCAGCAGCCAGGACAGAGACTATGGCTACACCTTC.

The chain combines TRBV7-2 with TRBJ1-1, with a possible D match to TRBD1 (5 bases). Germline V gives CDR1 SGHTA, CDR2 FQGNSA. The CDR3 totals 17 residues. Between the trimmed V and J ends, which lost 3 bases and 5 bases, there was a span of 22 bases. The CDR3: CASSFFPGRPGGTEAFF. CDR3 DNA: TGTGCCAGCAGCTTCTTTCCAGGACGCCCTGGGGGGACTGAAGCTTTCTTT. The full variable domain, in which reference TRBV7-2 and TRBJ1-1 provide the parts outside the CDR3, is GAGVSQSPSNKVTEKGKDVELRCDPISGHTALYWYRQSLGQGLEFLIYFQGNSAPDKSGLPSDRFSAERTGGSVSTLTIQRTQQEDSAVYLCASSFFPGRPGGTEAFFGQGTRLTVV.

J is TRBJ2-7 and V is TRBV27; TRBD1 is a possible D gene (6 bases). The CDR3 is 14 residues long. V was cut by 5 bases and J by 7 bases, with 18 bases left in between. Per germline, CDR1 MNHEY and CDR2 SMNVEV (reference sequence). CDR3 protein: CASSPADSRGEQYF. The CDR3 DNA follows: TGTGCCAGCAGTCCCGCGGACAGTAGGGGGGAGCAGTACTTC.

This chain links TRBV29-1 with TRBJ2-3; D is possibly TRBD2 (5 bases). The CDR3 covers 10 residues. CDR1 and CDR2 (germline): SQVTM, ANQGSEA. V lost 3 bases, J lost 13 bases, and 11 bases lay in between. The CDR3 region is CSVEEAEKYF. CDR3 nucleotides: TGCAGCGTTGAGGAGGCGGAGAAGTATTTT.